The TCR beta chain under discussion was sequenced for a study of vaccination effects on CD4 cells after COVID-19. Notes on this clone: What it binds is unknown.

The V end lost 1 base, the J end lost 4 bases, and 13 bases lay between the germline ends. The CDR3 is made up of 15 amino acids. Germline assignment: CDR1 SGHVS and CDR2 FQNEAQ. Culture proceeded for nine to ten days, and CD4+ T cells were then isolated. Either the BNT162b2 or mRNA-1273 vaccine was given to participants in two doses. TCRdb's table, derived via immunoSEQ multiplex PCR, lists solely in-frame clones and lacks some. The sample includes some 40,000 clones, about 70% seen only once; the top ten take roughly 8.4%. The gene calls are TRBV7-8 and TRBJ1-2; TRBD1 is a possible D gene (6 bases). This clonotype was sampled from a human donor who received a COVID-19 vaccine. The specimen was CD4+ T cells from PBMCs cultured without peptide, collected after COVID-19 vaccination. CDR3 region: CASSLGGGLSYGYTF. For the CDR3, the DNA is TGTGCCAGCAGCTTAGGCGGGGGGCTGAGCTATGGCTACACCTTC.